This record covers a single T cell receptor beta chain. The antigen remains undetermined. Vbeta (60) and Jbeta (13) primers were used in the PCR. Sequencing used immunoSEQ multiplex PCR; TCRdb keeps in-frame clones, though not all of them. The table has approximately 170,000 clones, over 80% seen once. This CDR3 spans 16 amino acids. CDR1 and CDR2 from the germline V gene are MNHNY and SVGAGI (reference sequence). Trimming shortened V by 8 bases and J by 3 bases, and 23 bases separated the two germline ends. This record comes from a study of cytomegalovirus exposure and HLA in healthy donors. Findings and limits, study-wide: An analysis that was carried out later associated 16,000 or so TCR beta sequences with HLA alleles at 0.05 false discovery rate. Earlier findings revealed that most TCR beta V segments proved productive either about 87% or about 30% of the time. Confirmation was obtained in vitro that three CMV-associated chains are specific for CMV antigens.

This sequence originates from a boy between 2 and 10 years old in good health and CMV-seronegative. The chain is built from TRBV6-6 and TRBJ2-7, with no clear D. Specimen: PBMCs. CDR3 bases: TGTGCCAGCGAACCCCGGCGCGGCTCGTCCTACTACGAGCAGTACTTC. It translates to CASEPRRGSSYYEQYF.